Presented here are 26 T cell receptor beta chains from one specimen sequenced in a study of T-cell reconstitution after alpha-beta-depleted transplantation in children. It was with unique molecular identifiers that the TCRbeta library was prepared. TCRdb reprocessed the PCR reads with MiXCR, giving one entry per CDR3 protein. The repertoire holds hundreds of thousands of distinct CDR3 sequences, with less than 20% as singletons. The input for sequencing was PBMCs, mostly from graft donor cells, taken 360 days after TCRalphabeta/CD19-depleted stem cell transplant. All receptors come from a male patient between 10 and 17 years old who had a stem cell transplant for acute lymphoblastic leukemia, so the T cells may come from the graft donor.

This clonotype has just a few counts. The chain recombines TRBV11-2 with TRBJ2-1, with 8 bases that match TRBD2. This CDR3 spans 17 amino acids. Germline loops: CDR1 SGHAT, CDR2 FQNNGV. Germline trimming cut 0 bases from V and 4 bases from J; bases unmatched to any gene: 8. CDR3 sequence: CASSLDSLAGLYNEQFF. The DNA of the CDR3 is TGTGCCAGCAGCTTAGATTCCCTAGCGGGCTTATACAATGAGCAGTTCTTC.

The chain is built from TRBV5-1 and TRBJ2-5; D is undetermined. V dropped 5 bases and J dropped 4 bases, with 18 bases sitting between them. In germline, CDR1 is SGHRS, CDR2 YFSETQ. This CDR3 spans 15 amino acids. As DNA, the CDR3 is TGCGCCAGCAGAGTGGGGAATGAGTTCGGAGAGACCCAGTACTTC. It encodes CASRVGNEFGETQYF.

This clonotype came up many times. This chain connects TRBV25-1 to TRBJ2-1, with a weak D call TRBD2 (6 bases). The CDR3 runs to 13 residues. The germline V gene encodes CDR1 MGHDK and CDR2 SYGVNS. V lost 2 bases, J lost 10 bases, and 12 bases lay in between. CDR3 in DNA: TGTGCCAGCAGTGAACCTCTTGCGGGGGAGCAGTTCTTC. It yields the protein CASSEPLAGEQFF.

In this sample, this clonotype turned up many times. The rearrangement uses TRBV7-8 and TRBJ2-3, with 10 bases fitting TRBD2. Germline CDR1 reads SGHVS; CDR2 reads FQNEAQ. CDR3 length: 14 amino acids. Germline trimming cut 4 bases from V and 8 bases from J; bases unmatched to any gene: 6. Here the CDR3 reads CASSSSGTSVTQYF. The CDR3 DNA reads as TGTGCCAGCAGCTCGTCCGGGACTAGCGTTACGCAGTATTTT.

This chain joins TRBV18 and TRBJ2-7; 10 bases are shared with TRBD2. The germline gives CDR1 KGHSH, CDR2 LQKENI. This CDR3 region has 14 residues. J lost 3 bases, V lost 6 bases, and 5 bases had no gene match. In DNA, the CDR3 is TGTGCCAGCTCGGCGGGACTAGCGAGCTACGAGCAGTACTTC. It encodes CASSAGLASYEQYF. Based on the CDR3 plus reference TRBV18 and TRBJ2-7, the full variable domain is NAGVMQNPRHLVRRRGQEARLRCSPMKGHSHVYWYRQLPEEGLKFMVYLQKENIIDESGMPKERFSAEFPKEGPSILRIQQVVRGDSAAYFCASSAGLASYEQYFGPGTRLTVT.

This rearrangement joins TRBV12-2 to TRBJ1-2; the tabulated D call, TRBD1, remains unverified against the DNA. TRBV12-2 is noted as a pseudogene. The CDR3 is made up of 16 amino acids. CDR3 region: CASRLFPGGQGNGYTF. CDR3 nucleotide sequence: TGTGCAAGTCGCTTATTCCCGGGAGGACAGGGAAACGGCTACACCTTC.

This clonotype was observed a few times. The rearrangement links TRBV20-1 to TRBJ2-5; either TRBD1 or TRBD2 may fit D (5 bases each). CDR1 and CDR2 (germline): DFQATT, SNEGSKA (reference sequence). This CDR3 contains 14 residues. The germline V and J ends were trimmed by 1 base and 5 bases, with 14 bases remaining between them. The CDR3 loop reads CSARGARGVETQYF. DNA of the CDR3: TGCAGTGCTAGAGGTGCTAGGGGAGTGGAGACCCAGTACTTC.

This clonotype was detected many times. The V gene is TRBV20-1, the J gene TRBJ2-1, with D perhaps TRBD2 (6 bases). V lost 3 bases and J lost 0, with 9 bases in between. CDR1 and CDR2 from the germline V gene are DFQATT and SNEGSKA (reference sequence). CDR3 length equals 14 residues. The CDR3 loop reads CSARPGLSYNEQFF. CDR3 in DNA: TGCAGTGCTAGGCCGGGACTCTCCTACAATGAGCAGTTCTTC.

This sequence joins TRBV5-1 and TRBJ2-2; tentative D call: TRBD2 (6 bases). Germline CDR1 SGHRS, CDR2 YFSETQ. With 1 base removed from V and 0 bases from J, the gap between germline ends came to 10 bases. This CDR3 comprises 16 residues. This CDR3 is CASSLTASANTGELFF. DNA for the CDR3: TGCGCCAGCAGCTTGACGGCTAGCGCGAACACCGGGGAGCTGTTTTTT.

This clonotype has only a few counts. This chain links TRBV5-1 with TRBJ2-7; tentatively, D is TRBD1 or TRBD2 (8 bases each). Germline V gene sequence: CDR1 SGHRS, CDR2 YFSETQ. Trimming took off 4 bases at V and 0 bases at J, with 20 bases between the two ends. This CDR3 comprises 17 residues. The CDR3 loop is CASSLPRQGTSSYEQYF. As DNA, the CDR3 is TGCGCCAGCAGCCTCCCCCGACAGGGGACTAGCTCCTACGAGCAGTACTTC.

The chain joins TRBV10-3 to TRBJ1-1; D is unclear. With 4 bases removed from V and 1 base from J, the gap between germline ends came to 7 bases. There are 13 residues in the CDR3. The germline V gene encodes CDR1 ENHRY and CDR2 SYGVKD. CDR3 sequence reads: CAISGQQNTEAFF. The CDR3 coding sequence is TGTGCCATCAGTGGACAACAGAACACTGAAGCTTTCTTT.

The chain couples TRBV9 to TRBJ2-2, with 10 positions matching TRBD1. V was pared by 5 bases and J by 8 bases, with 12 bases of the junction left unmatched. Germline loops: CDR1 SGDLS, CDR2 YYNGEE. The CDR3 length is 16 residues. The CDR3 DNA reads as TGTGCCAGCAGAAAAACGACAGGGGGCGCGAAAGGGGAGCTGTTTTTT. Protein: CASRKTTGGAKGELFF.

This clonotype was seen a handful of times. This rearrangement joins TRBV4-2 to TRBJ2-7, with 7 nucleotides matching TRBD2. In germline, CDR1 is LGHNA, CDR2 YNFKEQ. The CDR3 is made up of 16 amino acids. The ends lost 4 bases at V and 1 base at J; junction bases unmatched: 10. As DNA, the CDR3 is TGTGCCAGCAGCCGGCCTCTTGGCGGGAGTTCCTACGAGCAGTACTTC. Its protein is CASSRPLGGSSYEQYF.

V is TRBV3-1 and J is TRBJ2-7; perhaps TRBD1 as D (5 bases). V dropped 0 bases and J dropped 3 bases, with 12 bases sitting between them. This CDR3 has 15 residues. Germline V CDR1 and CDR2: LGHDT, YNNKEL (reference sequence). CDR3 bases: TGTGCCAGCAGCCAAGATCAGGCAGGGAACTACGAGCAGTACTTC. Translation: CASSQDQAGNYEQYF.

The V call is TRBV25-1, the J call TRBJ2-4; possibly TRBD1 for D (5 bases). There are 21 residues in the CDR3. Germline loops: CDR1 MGHDK, CDR2 SYGVNS. Between the trimmed V and J ends, which lost 9 bases and 2 bases, there was a span of 35 bases. The CDR3: CARIPHHRAGKGFGTKNIQYF. The CDR3 nucleotides read TGTGCCAGAATCCCCCATCATCGTGCAGGGAAGGGGTTTGGGACCAAAAACATTCAGTACTTC.

This clonotype was found once. The chain carries TRBV11-2 and TRBJ2-3; the match to TRBD1 covers 7 bases. This CDR3 spans 16 amino acids. V was clipped by 4 bases and J by 3 bases; unmatched bases: 10. The V gene's germline CDR1 is SGHAT and CDR2 FQNNGV. CDR3 sequence reads: CASSWENRGVTDTQYF. Here the CDR3 DNA reads TGTGCCAGCAGCTGGGAGAACAGGGGAGTGACAGATACGCAGTATTTT.

This clonotype was seen more than once but under ten times. The chain recombines TRBV20-1 with TRBJ2-3; D is unclear. Between the trimmed V and J ends, which lost 3 bases and 3 bases, there was a span of 10 bases. Germline-derived CDR1 and CDR2 are DFQATT and SNEGSKA (reference sequence). The CDR3 loop spans 13 amino acids. The CDR3 here is CSASSPRTDTQYF. CDR3 DNA sequence: TGCAGTGCTAGCTCCCCGAGAACAGATACGCAGTATTTT.

In its sample, this clonotype was seen many times. An end of the junction does not agree with germline; a read error may underlie this. The chain combines TRBV5-1 with TRBJ2-7, with 8 bases aligning to TRBD2. CDR1 SGHRS and CDR2 YFSETQ come from the germline V gene. The CDR3 runs 11 residues. CDR3 nucleotide sequence: TGTGCCAGCAGCTTAGCGGGGGAGCAGTACTTC. Translated, it gives CASSLAGEQYF.

This clonotype was observed at least ten times. V is TRBV11-2 and J is TRBJ2-3; TRBD2 aligns across 11 bases. CDR3 length equals 16 residues. V lost 2 bases to trimming and J lost 0 bases; unmatched junction nucleotides: 1. Germline V lookup: CDR1 SGHAT, CDR2 FQNNGV. The CDR3: CASSLLAGGSTDTQYF. The CDR3 DNA follows: TGTGCCAGCAGCTTACTAGCGGGAGGTAGCACAGATACGCAGTATTTT.

This clonotype was seen a few times. The chain couples TRBV5-1 to TRBJ2-7, with D unresolved. The V gene lost 1 base and the J gene lost 2 bases, with 10 bases spanning the gap. Germline V CDR1 and CDR2: SGHRS, YFSETQ. This CDR3 has 14 amino acids. DNA for the CDR3: TGCGCCAGCAGCTTGTTGCCAGTTACCTACGAGCAGTACTTC. Translation gives CASSLLPVTYEQYF.

This clonotype was found a few times. The chain carries TRBV20-1 and TRBJ1-2; the D gene is possibly TRBD1 (6 bases). CDR3 length equals 13 residues. Germline lookup yields CDR1 DFQATT and CDR2 SNEGSKA (reference sequence). V was trimmed by 3 bases and J by 3 bases, leaving 11 bases between them. CDR3 sequence: CSASEGQYYGYTF. DNA of the CDR3: TGCAGTGCTAGCGAAGGACAGTACTATGGCTACACCTTC.

The chain recombines TRBV19 with TRBJ1-1; D gene ambiguous. The CDR3 length is 16 residues. CDR1 and CDR2 (germline): LNHDA, SQIVND (reference sequence). Trimming left V 3 bases short and J 0 bases short, with 14 bases between. This CDR3 reads CASSIVGQVMNTEAFF. Written as DNA, the CDR3 is TGTGCCAGTAGTATCGTCGGGCAGGTAATGAACACTGAAGCTTTCTTT.

This clonotype was seen more than once but under ten times. The CDR3 sequence: CASSFWTGRLPGQFF. The DNA for the CDR3 is TGCGCCAGCAGCTTTTGGACAGGACGCCTTCCGGGGCAGTTCTTC. V gene TRBV5-1 combines with J gene TRBJ2-1, with 7 bases lining up with TRBD1. Germline values: CDR1 SGHRS, CDR2 YFSETQ. The CDR3 runs to 15 residues. With V trimmed by 2 bases and J by 12 bases, 14 bases remained unmatched. Drawing the rest from reference TRBV5-1 and TRBJ2-1, the complete variable domain is KAGVTQTPRYLIKTRGQQVTLSCSPISGHRSVSWYQQTPGQGLQFLFEYFSETQRNKGNFPGRFSGRQFSNSRSEMNVSTLELGDSALYLCASSFWTGRLPGQFFGPGTRLTVL.

This clonotype turned up a few times. V usage is TRBV25-1 and J usage is TRBJ2-7; tentatively, D is TRBD1 (5 bases). The CDR3 sequence is 16 residues long. Germline CDR1 reads MGHDK; CDR2 reads SYGVNS. Trimming pared 0 bases from V and 0 bases from J, leaving 12 bases between. CDR3 coding DNA: TGTGCCAGCAGTGAATATGGCAGGGCAAGCTCCTACGAGCAGTACTTC. Its protein product is CASSEYGRASSYEQYF.

This clonotype occurred many times. The chain has TRBV5-1 and TRBJ2-2; 11 bases are shared with TRBD2. Germline V gives CDR1 SGHRS, CDR2 YFSETQ. This CDR3 region has 16 residues. V lost 0 bases to trimming and J lost 2 bases; unmatched junction nucleotides: 0. The DNA for the CDR3 is TGCGCCAGCAGCTTGGGACTAGCGGGAAACACCGGGGAGCTGTTTTTT. Protein product: CASSLGLAGNTGELFF.

CDR3 sequence: CAITGGEWGSDTQYF. CDR3 DNA sequence: TGTGCCATCACCGGGGGGGAATGGGGATCAGATACGCAGTATTTT. This sequence joins TRBV10-3 and TRBJ2-3, with 8 bases identical to TRBD2. CDR3 length: 15 amino acids. Germline V lookup: CDR1 ENHRY, CDR2 SYGVKD. With V trimmed by 7 bases and J by 4 bases, 10 bases remained unmatched.